What follows are 15 T cell receptor beta chains derived from one specimen sequenced in a study of response to subunit inactivated influenza vaccine. TCRdb processed the RT-PCR reads anew with MiXCR; each CDR3 protein has one entry. The sample has 710,000 or so distinct CDR3 sequences, less than 20% seen once. This specimen consisted of PBMCs from blood, obtained 12 days after vaccination. The source is a man aged 50-60 years who received an inactivated influenza vaccine.

The chain employs TRBV20-1 and TRBJ2-5, with 11 nucleotides matching TRBD2. CDR1 is DFQATT, CDR2 SNEGSKA, per germline (reference sequence). V gave up 2 bases and J gave up 9 bases; unmatched junction bases: 8. The CDR3 runs 14 residues. The CDR3 DNA reads as TGCAGTGCTAGATCACTAGCGGGGGAAGGGGCCCAGTACTTC. It encodes CSARSLAGEGAQYF.

This clonotype was seen more than once but under ten times. J is TRBJ2-4 and V is TRBV6-2 or TRBV6-3; possibly TRBD1 for D (6 bases). The germline V and J ends were trimmed by 2 bases and 0 bases, with 17 bases remaining between them. Germline values: CDR1 MNHEY, CDR2 SVGEGT. CDR3 size: 18 residues. As DNA, the CDR3 is TGTGCCAGCAGTTACGGACAGTTTCGAGAAGTAGCCAAAAACATTCAGTACTTC. Protein product: CASSYGQFREVAKNIQYF.

This clonotype showed up just a few times. This chain uses TRBV29-1 with TRBJ2-5; a weak D match, TRBD2 (5 bases). The CDR3 is made up of 12 amino acids. V was cut by 5 bases and J by 5 bases, with 12 bases left in between. Germline V gives CDR1 SQVTM, CDR2 ANQGSEA. DNA for the CDR3: TGCAGCGTTCCTTTGCGGGCGGAGACCCAGTACTTC. Translating it yields CSVPLRAETQYF.

This clonotype was picked up a small number of times. The V and J genes are TRBV7-3 and TRBJ2-1, with a possible D match to TRBD2 (6 bases). CDR3 size: 16 residues. Trimming removed 0 bases at V and 1 base at J, with 10 bases between. In germline, CDR1 is SGHTA, CDR2 FQGTGA. This CDR3 reads CASSLTPSVSYNEQFF. The CDR3 coding sequence is TGTGCCAGCAGCTTAACCCCTAGCGTGTCCTACAATGAGCAGTTCTTC.

This clonotype has just a few counts. The chain links TRBV24-1 to TRBJ2-1, with a weak D call TRBD1 (5 bases). Germline CDR1 reads KGHDR; CDR2 reads SFDVKD. The CDR3 spans 17 residues. With 4 bases removed from V and 1 base from J, the gap between germline ends came to 16 bases. The CDR3: CATSDSWPPGSYNEQFF. The CDR3 bases are TGTGCCACCAGTGACTCGTGGCCTCCAGGGTCCTACAATGAGCAGTTCTTC.

The chain joins TRBV7-6 to TRBJ2-7, with 8 bases aligning to TRBD1. There are 17 residues in the CDR3. The ends lost 5 bases at V and 0 bases at J; junction bases unmatched: 12. Germline V gives CDR1 SGHVS, CDR2 FNYEAQ. This chain's CDR3 is CASSPGQGELHSYEQYF. The CDR3 DNA sequence: TGTGCCAGCAGCCCCGGACAGGGTGAATTACACTCCTACGAGCAGTACTTC.

V gene TRBV7-2 combines with J gene TRBJ2-1; TRBD2 aligns across 8 bases. This CDR3 spans 15 amino acids. The germline V gene has CDR1 SGHTA and CDR2 FQGNSA. After removal of 4 bases from V and 4 bases from J, the junction contained 6 bases not matched to a gene. The CDR3 region has the DNA TGTGCCAGCAGCTCCCCCGGGACTAGATACAATGAGCAGTTCTTC. Its protein product is CASSSPGTRYNEQFF.

This clonotype was observed a few times. The junction shows a germline mismatch at one end, possibly a read error. The gene calls are TRBV5-1 and TRBJ2-5, with D maybe TRBD1 (5 bases). The germline gives CDR1 SGHRS, CDR2 YFSETQ. CDR3 length: 13 residues. CDR3 in DNA: TGCGCCAGCAGCTTGGAACTAACAGGAACGTGGTGGTTC. Translating gives CASSLELTGTWWF.

J is TRBJ2-2 and V is TRBV5-4; 10 bases match TRBD1. The CDR3 consists of 14 residues. The germline V gene encodes CDR1 SGHNT and CDR2 YYREEE (reference sequence). V lost 0 bases and J lost 12; bases outside the gene matches: 5. The chain's CDR3 is CASSLGAGQGKLFF. CDR3 bases: TGTGCCAGCAGCTTGGGTGCGGGACAGGGGAAGCTGTTTTTT.

This clonotype was seen a few times. The V call is TRBV5-5, the J call TRBJ2-3; no clear D gene. The ends were cut back, 2 bases at V and 4 bases at J, with 11 bases in the middle. The CDR3 length is 14 residues. The germline V gene has CDR1 SGHKS and CDR2 YYEKEE (reference sequence). The CDR3 sequence: CASSFRIAADTQYF. For the CDR3, the DNA is TGTGCCAGCAGCTTCAGAATAGCCGCAGATACGCAGTATTTT.

This clonotype was counted many times. The rearrangement links TRBV7-2 to TRBJ2-5; 11 bases are a match to TRBD2. The V gene end was trimmed by 5 bases and the J gene end by 1 base; junction bases not matched to a gene: 3. The CDR3 length is 15 residues. Germline V gives CDR1 SGHTA, CDR2 FQGNSA. The CDR3 sequence: CASSLTSGVQETQYF. The CDR3 DNA reads as TGTGCCAGCAGCCTGACTAGCGGGGTCCAAGAGACCCAGTACTTC. Together with reference TRBV7-2 and TRBJ2-5, the CDR3 gives the full variable domain: GAGVSQSPSNKVTEKGKDVELRCDPISGHTALYWYRQSLGQGLEFLIYFQGNSAPDKSGLPSDRFSAERTGGSVSTLTIQRTQQEDSAVYLCASSLTSGVQETQYFGPGTRLLVL.

CDR3 protein: CASSQDRGVRYEQYF. As DNA, the CDR3 is TGCGCCAGCAGCCAAGACAGGGGTGTTCGGTACGAGCAGTACTTC. This rearrangement joins TRBV4-3 to TRBJ2-7; possibly TRBD1 for D (6 bases). This CDR3 has 15 residues. Germline CDR1 LGHNA, CDR2 YSLEER. Trimming cost V 0 bases and J 4 bases, with 13 bases left between them.

The sample holds a few counts of this clonotype. The chain carries TRBV10-3 and TRBJ2-1; weak D call: TRBD1 (5 bases). Deletions cut 10 bases from V and 0 bases from J, with 19 bases between. The CDR3 consists of 16 residues. Per the germline V gene, CDR1 is ENHRY and CDR2 is SYGVKD. The CDR3 sequence: CATNQGTRSSYNEQFF. CDR3 bases: TGTGCCACGAATCAGGGCACGCGAAGCTCCTACAATGAGCAGTTCTTC.

This clonotype occurred a few times. This chain links TRBV9 with TRBJ2-3, with 7 bases aligning to TRBD2. Trimming removed 2 bases from V and 2 bases from J; junction bases left unmatched: 5. CDR1 SGDLS and CDR2 YYNGEE come from the germline V gene. The CDR3 contains 15 residues. CDR3 sequence (DNA): TGTGCCAGCAGCGTCGGCGGGGGATTCACAGATACGCAGTATTTT. Translating gives CASSVGGGFTDTQYF.

The rearrangement links TRBV10-3 to TRBJ2-3; 11 positions agree with TRBD2. The junction had 7 bases not matched to a gene; V was cut back by 6 bases and J by 2 bases. The CDR3 is 16 amino acids. Looked up from germline, CDR1 is ENHRY and CDR2 is SYGVKD. In DNA form, the CDR3 reads TGTGCCATCAGAACTAGCGGGAGCCGGTCCACAGATACGCAGTATTTT. Its protein is CAIRTSGSRSTDTQYF.